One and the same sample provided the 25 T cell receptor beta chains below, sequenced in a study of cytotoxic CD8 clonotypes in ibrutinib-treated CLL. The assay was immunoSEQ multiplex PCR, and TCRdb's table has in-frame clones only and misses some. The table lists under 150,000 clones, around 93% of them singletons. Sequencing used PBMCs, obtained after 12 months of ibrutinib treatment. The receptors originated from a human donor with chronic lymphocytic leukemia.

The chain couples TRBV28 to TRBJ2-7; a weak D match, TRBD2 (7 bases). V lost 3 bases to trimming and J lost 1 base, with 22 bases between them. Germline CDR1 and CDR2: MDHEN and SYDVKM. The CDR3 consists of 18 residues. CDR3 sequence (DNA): TGTGCCAGCAGTTTTCGTGGTTGGACTAGGACAGATTCCTACGAGCAGTACTTC. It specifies CASSFRGWTRTDSYEQYF.

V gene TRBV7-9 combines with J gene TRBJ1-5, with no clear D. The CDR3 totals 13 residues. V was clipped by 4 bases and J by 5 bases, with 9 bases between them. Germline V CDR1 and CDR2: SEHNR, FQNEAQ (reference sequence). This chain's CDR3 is CASSSDLHQPQHF. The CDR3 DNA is TGTGCCAGCAGCTCCGACCTTCATCAGCCCCAGCATTTT.

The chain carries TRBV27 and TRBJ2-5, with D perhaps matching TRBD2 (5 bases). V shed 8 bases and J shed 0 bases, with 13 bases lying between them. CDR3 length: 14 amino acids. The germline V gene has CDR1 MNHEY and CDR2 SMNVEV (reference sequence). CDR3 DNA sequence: TGTGCCAGCCGTGGTGGAGGTCACCAAGAGACCCAGTACTTC. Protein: CASRGGGHQETQYF.

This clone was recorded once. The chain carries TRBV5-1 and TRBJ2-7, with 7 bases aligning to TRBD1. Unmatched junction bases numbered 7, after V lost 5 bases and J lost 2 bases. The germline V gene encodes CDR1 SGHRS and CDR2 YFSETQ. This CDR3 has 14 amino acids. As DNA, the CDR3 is TGCGCCAGCAGTACGGGACAGCAGGCCTACGAGCAGTACTTC. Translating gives CASSTGQQAYEQYF.

CDR3 region: CASVYSGVTRHTEAFF. The CDR3 DNA sequence: TGTGCCAGCGTTTATTCAGGGGTAACGAGACACACTGAAGCTTTCTTT. The V call is TRBV2, the J call TRBJ1-1, with D maybe TRBD1 (6 bases). The CDR3 sequence is 16 residues long. V lost 8 bases and J lost 3, with 22 bases in between. From germline, CDR1 is SNHLY and CDR2 FYNNEI.

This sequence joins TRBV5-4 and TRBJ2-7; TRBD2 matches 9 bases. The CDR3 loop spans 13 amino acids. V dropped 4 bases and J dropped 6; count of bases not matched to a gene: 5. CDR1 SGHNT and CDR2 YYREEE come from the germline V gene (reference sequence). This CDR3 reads CASSLRGGVEQYF. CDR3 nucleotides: TGTGCCAGCAGCCTGCGGGGGGGAGTCGAGCAGTACTTC.

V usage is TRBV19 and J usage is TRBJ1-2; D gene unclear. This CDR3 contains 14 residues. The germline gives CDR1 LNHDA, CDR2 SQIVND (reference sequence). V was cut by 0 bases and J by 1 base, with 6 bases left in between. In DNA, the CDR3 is TGTGCCAGTAGTATAGACCGCAGTAACTATGGCTACACCTTC. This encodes CASSIDRSNYGYTF.

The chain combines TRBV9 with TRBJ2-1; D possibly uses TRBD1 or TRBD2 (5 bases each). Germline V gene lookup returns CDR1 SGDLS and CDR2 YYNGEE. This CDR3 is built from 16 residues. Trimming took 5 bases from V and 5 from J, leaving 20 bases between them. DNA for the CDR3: TGTGCCAGCAGTGAGGAGAGCGTGTGGGGGAACAATGAGCAGTTCTTC. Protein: CASSEESVWGNNEQFF.

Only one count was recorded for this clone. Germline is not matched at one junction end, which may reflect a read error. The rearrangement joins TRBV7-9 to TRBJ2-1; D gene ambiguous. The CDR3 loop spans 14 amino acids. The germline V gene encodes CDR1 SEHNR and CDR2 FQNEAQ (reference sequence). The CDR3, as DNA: TGTGCCAGCAGCTTAGATGCGTCTTTTCACTCCTGGGTCTTC. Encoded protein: CASSLDASFHSWVF.

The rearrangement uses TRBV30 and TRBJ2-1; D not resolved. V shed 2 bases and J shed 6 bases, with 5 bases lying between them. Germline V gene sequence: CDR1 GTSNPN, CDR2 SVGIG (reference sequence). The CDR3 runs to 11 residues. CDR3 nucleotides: TGTGCCTGGAGTCAGAGCAATGAGCAGTTCTTC. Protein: CAWSQSNEQFF.

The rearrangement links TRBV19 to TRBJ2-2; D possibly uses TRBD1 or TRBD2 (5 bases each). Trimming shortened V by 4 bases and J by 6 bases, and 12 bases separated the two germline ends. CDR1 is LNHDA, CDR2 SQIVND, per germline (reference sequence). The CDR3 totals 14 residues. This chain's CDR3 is CASSTRKGPGELFF. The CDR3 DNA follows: TGTGCCAGTAGTACCCGGAAGGGACCCGGGGAGCTGTTTTTT.

CDR3 coding DNA: TGTGCCAGCAGCCCACCAGGACTAGCGGGTGTAGATACGCAGTATTTT. The encoded protein is CASSPPGLAGVDTQYF. V gene TRBV11-2 combines with J gene TRBJ2-3; 11 bases match TRBD2. CDR3 length: 16 amino acids. CDR1 and CDR2 (germline): SGHAT, FQNNGV. J lost 5 bases, V lost 5 bases, and 9 bases had no gene match.

The chain's CDR3 is CASSQREGSNEQFF. The CDR3 DNA follows: TGTGCCAGCTCTCAGCGGGAGGGTTCCAATGAGCAGTTCTTC. The chain links TRBV6-6 to TRBJ2-1; 10 bases align to TRBD2. Germline V gene data show CDR1 as MNHNY and CDR2 as SVGAGI (reference sequence). The CDR3 has 14 residues. The J segment lost 6 bases and the V segment lost 8 bases, leaving 7 bases of the junction unmatched.

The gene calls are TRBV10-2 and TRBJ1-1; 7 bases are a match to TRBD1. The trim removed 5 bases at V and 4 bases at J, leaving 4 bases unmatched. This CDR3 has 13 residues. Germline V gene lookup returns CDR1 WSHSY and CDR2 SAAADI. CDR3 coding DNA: TGCGCCAGCAGTTTACAGGGGCCCACTGAAGCTTTCTTT. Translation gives CASSLQGPTEAFF.

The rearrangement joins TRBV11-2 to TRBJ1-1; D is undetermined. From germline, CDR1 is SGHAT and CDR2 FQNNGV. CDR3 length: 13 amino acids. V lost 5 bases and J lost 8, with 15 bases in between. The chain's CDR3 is CASSQLGGPEAFF. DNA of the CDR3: TGTGCCAGCAGCCAACTCGGTGGCCCGGAAGCTTTCTTT.

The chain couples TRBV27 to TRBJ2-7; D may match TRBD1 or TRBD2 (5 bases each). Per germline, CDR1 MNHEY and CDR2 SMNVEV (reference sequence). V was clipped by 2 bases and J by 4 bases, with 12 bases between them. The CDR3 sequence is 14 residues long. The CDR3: CASSLRGTRYEQYF. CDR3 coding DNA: TGTGCCAGCAGTTTAAGAGGGACGCGGTACGAGCAGTACTTC.

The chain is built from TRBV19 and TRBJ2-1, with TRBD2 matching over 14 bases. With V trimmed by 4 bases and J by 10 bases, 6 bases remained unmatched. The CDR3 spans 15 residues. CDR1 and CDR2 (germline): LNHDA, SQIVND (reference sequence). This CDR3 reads CASSTTSGRASEQFF. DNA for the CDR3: TGTGCCAGTAGTACGACTAGCGGGAGGGCGTCAGAGCAGTTCTTC.

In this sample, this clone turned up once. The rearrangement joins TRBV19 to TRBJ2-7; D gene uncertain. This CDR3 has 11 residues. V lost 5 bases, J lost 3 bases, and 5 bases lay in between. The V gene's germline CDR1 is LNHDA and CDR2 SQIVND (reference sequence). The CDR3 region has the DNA TGTGCCAGTAGTGACATCTACGAGCAGTACTTC. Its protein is CASSDIYEQYF.

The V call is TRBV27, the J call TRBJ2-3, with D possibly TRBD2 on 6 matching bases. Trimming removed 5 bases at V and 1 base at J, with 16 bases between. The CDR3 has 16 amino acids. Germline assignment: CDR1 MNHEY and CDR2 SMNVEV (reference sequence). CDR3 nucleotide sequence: TGTGCCAGCAGTCCCTTCATCGGGGAGGGCACAGATACGCAGTATTTT. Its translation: CASSPFIGEGTDTQYF.

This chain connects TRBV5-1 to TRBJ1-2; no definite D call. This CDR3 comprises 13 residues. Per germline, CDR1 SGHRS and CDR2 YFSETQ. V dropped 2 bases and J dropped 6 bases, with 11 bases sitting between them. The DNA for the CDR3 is TGCGCCAGCAGCTTCGGAGGCGGGGATGGCTACACCTTC. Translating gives CASSFGGGDGYTF.

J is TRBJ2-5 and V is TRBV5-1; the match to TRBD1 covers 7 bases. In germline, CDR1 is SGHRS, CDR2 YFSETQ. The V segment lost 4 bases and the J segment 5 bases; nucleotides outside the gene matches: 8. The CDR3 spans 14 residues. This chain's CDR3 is CASSPTGSGETQYF. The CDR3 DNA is TGCGCCAGCAGCCCGACAGGGTCGGGGGAGACCCAGTACTTC.

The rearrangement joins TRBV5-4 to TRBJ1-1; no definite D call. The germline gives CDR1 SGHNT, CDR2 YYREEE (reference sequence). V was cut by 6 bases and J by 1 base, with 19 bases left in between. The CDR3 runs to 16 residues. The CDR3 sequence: CASTLGGGKANTEAFF. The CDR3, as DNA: TGTGCCAGCACCCTAGGAGGAGGGAAGGCGAACACTGAAGCTTTCTTT.

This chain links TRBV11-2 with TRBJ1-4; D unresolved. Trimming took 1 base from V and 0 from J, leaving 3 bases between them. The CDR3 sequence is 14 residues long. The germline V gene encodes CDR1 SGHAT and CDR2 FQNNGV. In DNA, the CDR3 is TGTGCCAGCAGCTTAGCAGCAACTAATGAAAAACTGTTTTTT. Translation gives CASSLAATNEKLFF. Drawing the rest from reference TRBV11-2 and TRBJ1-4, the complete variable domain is EAGVAQSPRYKIIEKRQSVAFWCNPISGHATLYWYQQILGQGPKLLIQFQNNGVVDDSQLPKDRFSAERLKGVDSTLKIQPAKLEDSAVYLCASSLAATNEKLFFGSGTQLSVL.

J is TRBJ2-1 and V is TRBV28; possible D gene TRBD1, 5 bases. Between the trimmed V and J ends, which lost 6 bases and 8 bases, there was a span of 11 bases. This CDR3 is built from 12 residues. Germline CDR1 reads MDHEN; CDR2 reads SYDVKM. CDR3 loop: CASRLGVDEQFF. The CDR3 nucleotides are TGTGCCAGCAGATTAGGGGTGGATGAGCAGTTCTTC.

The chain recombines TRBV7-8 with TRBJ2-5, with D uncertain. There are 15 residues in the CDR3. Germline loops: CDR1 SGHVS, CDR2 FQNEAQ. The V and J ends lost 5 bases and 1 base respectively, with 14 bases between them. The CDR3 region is CASSPEEGSQETQYF. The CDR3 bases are TGTGCCAGCAGCCCTGAGGAAGGAAGCCAAGAGACCCAGTACTTC.